These T cell receptor beta chains were read from a single sample in a study of neurological immune-mediated disorders. Via MiXCR, TCRdb re-called the 5' RACE reads, giving one row per CDR3 protein. The repertoire includes more than 45,000 distinct CDR3 sequences, around 3.5% of them detected once, and around 3.1% sits in the top ten. Specimen: PBMCs. The receptors stem from a woman in her 30s with multiple sclerosis. Each CDR3 is given with its conserved first and last residue. Each record gives: D gene, V gene, clone size, J gene, CDR3 DNA, CDR3 protein. D genes are given only for firm matches. A clone size is listed for some rows: how often the clone was seen (once, few, many), or a class if it is expanded.

>TRBD2|TRBV5-1|many|TRBJ2-3
TGCGCCAGCAGCTACAATGCCGGGACTAGTATTTCAGATACGCAGTATTTT
CASSYNAGTSISDTQYF
>TRBD1|TRBV20-1|many|TRBJ1-5
TGCAGTGCTAGCCAGGGGGCAAATCAGCCCCAGCATTTT
CSASQGANQPQHF
>TRBD2|TRBV12-3/TRBV12-4|few|TRBJ2-7
TGTGCCAGCAGTTCGACTAGCGGGAGGGACGAGCAGTACTTC
CASSSTSGRDEQYF
>-|TRBV5-6|many|TRBJ2-2
TGTGCCAGCAGCTTGGTGATTAGCGGTTCCGGGGAGCTGTTTTTT
CASSLVISGSGELFF
>-|TRBV12-3/TRBV12-4|many|TRBJ2-6
TGTGCCGGTATGGGGCGGGGATCTGGGGCCAACGTCCTGACTTTC
CAGMGRGSGANVLTF
>-|TRBV12-3/TRBV12-4|many|TRBJ2-7
TGTGCCAGCAGTTTACGCCAGGGTCCCTACGAGCAGTACTTC
CASSLRQGPYEQYF
>-|TRBV6-6|few|TRBJ1-1
TGTGCCAGCAGGGGTATGGACCGCTTTAGCACTGAAGCTTTCTTT
CASRGMDRFSTEAFF
>-|TRBV6-5|many|TRBJ2-2
TGTGCCAGCAGCCCCTCCTTCACCGGGGAGCTGTTTTTT
CASSPSFTGELFF
>-|TRBV12-3/TRBV12-4|many|TRBJ2-5
TGTGCCAGCAGTTTGGGTGGAAACCAAGAGACCCAGTACTTC
CASSLGGNQETQYF
>-|TRBV20-1|many|TRBJ1-4
TGCAGTGCTGCCCACTTTAGGGGAGGTAATGAAAAACTGTTTTTT
CSAAHFRGGNEKLFF
>-|TRBV6-1|few|TRBJ1-1
TGTGCCAGCAGTGAAGACGGGGCAGAGGGGACTGAAGCTTTCTTT
CASSEDGAEGTEAFF
>TRBD1|TRBV7-9|many|TRBJ1-3
TGTGCCAGCAGCTTGGCGGGGACAGCGGGAAACACCATATATTTT
CASSLAGTAGNTIYF
>TRBD1|TRBV20-1|-|TRBJ1-5
TGCAGTGCTAGAGACTTCGGGACAGAGAATCAGCCCCAGAATTTT
CSARDFGTENQPQNF
>-|TRBV6-6|few|TRBJ1-6
TGTGCCACCTGTGCGGCTAATAATTCACCCCTCCACTTT
CATCAANNSPLHF
>TRBD1|TRBV14|many|TRBJ1-2
TGTGCCAGCAGCCAAGAGGGACAGGGATACTATGGCTACACCTTC
CASSQEGQGYYGYTF
>-|TRBV10-3|many|TRBJ2-3
TGTGCCATCAGTGAGTCGAAGGGACCCAGTACAGATACGCAGTATTTT
CAISESKGPSTDTQYF
>TRBD1|TRBV3-1|few|TRBJ2-2
TGTGCCAGCAGCCATCATCAACGCGGGACAGGGTTCACCGGGGAGCTGTTTTTT
CASSHHQRGTGFTGELFF
>TRBD2|TRBV29-1|many|TRBJ2-5
TGCAGCTACCAGACTAGCGGGAGCGGAGAGACCCAGTACTTC
CSYQTSGSGETQYF
>-|TRBV9|many|TRBJ2-5
TGTGCCAGCAGCGTAGAAGGGTGGCGGCAAGAGACCCAGTACTTC
CASSVEGWRQETQYF
>-|TRBV12-3/TRBV12-4|many|TRBJ2-1
TGTGCCAGCAGTTTCGATCTAGTTGAGCAGTTCTTC
CASSFDLVEQFF
>TRBD2|TRBV12-3/TRBV12-4|many|TRBJ2-1
TGTGCCAGCAGTTCCTCTTCTAGCGGGGGCCCAAGGCTCTTC
CASSSSSSGGPRLF
>-|TRBV5-5|many|TRBJ1-5
TGTGCCAGCAGCTTGGAGGTTAGCAATCAGCCCCAGCATTTT
CASSLEVSNQPQHF
>-|TRBV3-1|many|TRBJ1-2
TGTGCCAGCCAAGGGGCAGGGACTGGCTACACCTTC
CASQGAGTGYTF
>TRBD2|TRBV4-3|-|TRBJ2-7
TGCGCCAGCAGCCCTGCCGGGACTAGCTACGAGCAGTACTTC
CASSPAGTSYEQYF
>-|TRBV3-1|many|TRBJ1-5
TGTGCCAGCAGCCCGGGGCAGGCGGGTCAGCCCCAGCATTTT
CASSPGQAGQPQHF
>-|TRBV24-1|many|TRBJ2-6
TGTGCCACCAGTGACCACCGGGGGGCCAACGTCCTGACTTTC
CATSDHRGANVLTF
>TRBD2|TRBV20-1|many|TRBJ2-5
TGCAGTGCTGGCAGCGGGAGGGGAGAGACCCAGTACTTC
CSAGSGRGETQYF
>-|TRBV20-1|many|TRBJ1-1
TGCAGTGCTAGAGATAGTTGGGGACGTAACACTGAAGCTTTCTTT
CSARDSWGRNTEAFF
>-|TRBV12-3/TRBV12-4|-|TRBJ2-5
TGTGCCAGCAGTTCGCAGGGGAGAGAGACCCAGTACTTC
CASSSQGRETQYF
>TRBD2|TRBV20-1|many|TRBJ2-3
TGCAGTGCTACGTTAGCGGGGGTGAGGGATACGCAGTATTTT
CSATLAGVRDTQYF
>TRBD2|TRBV9|many|TRBJ2-3
TGTGCCAGCAGCGTAGCTAGCGGGGGAAAGGGCGATACGCAGTATTTT
CASSVASGGKGDTQYF
>-|TRBV5-1|-|TRBJ1-1
TGCGCCAGCAGCTTGGCCGGAATGGGAGACACTGAAGCTTTCTTT
CASSLAGMGDTEAFF
>-|TRBV7-9|many|TRBJ1-1
TGTGCCAGCAGCTTGGAGTGGGGGGCAACTGAAGCTTTCTTT
CASSLEWGATEAFF
>-|TRBV15|many|TRBJ2-7
TGTGCCACCAGCTCAACCCTTAGAACCTACGAGCAGTACTTC
CATSSTLRTYEQYF
>-|TRBV4-2|many|TRBJ2-7
TGTGCCAGCAGCCAAGATTTAAGTTCCGGAGGCCTCTCCTACGAGCAGTACTTC
CASSQDLSSGGLSYEQYF
>-|TRBV5-1|many|TRBJ2-3
TGCGCCAGCAAGGAGACAGGCTCTAGCACAGATACGCAGTATTTT
CASKETGSSTDTQYF
>-|TRBV5-1|many|TRBJ2-2
TGCGCCAGCAGCGAATCTAGGCCGCCCGGGGAGCTGTTTTTT
CASSESRPPGELFF
>-|TRBV5-1|many|TRBJ2-7
TGCGCCAGCGCATTCCAATCACGTCCAGGGGCCACCTACGAGCAGTACTTC
CASAFQSRPGATYEQYF
>TRBD2|TRBV7-2|few|TRBJ2-5
TGTGCCAGCAGCTTACCAGCGGGGCCGGGCGGGACCCAGTACTTC
CASSLPAGPGGTQYF
>-|TRBV20-1|many|TRBJ2-3
TGCAGTGCTAGGAACCCCGTTAGGGTCACAGATACGCAGTATTTT
CSARNPVRVTDTQYF
>-|TRBV12-3/TRBV12-4|many|TRBJ2-5
TGTGCCAGCAGAAAGGGGCAGGTGGAGACCCAGTACTTC
CASRKGQVETQYF
>-|TRBV3-1|many|TRBJ1-2
TGTGCCAGCAGCCAAGATCTTACAGGAGCCGGCTACACCTTC
CASSQDLTGAGYTF
>-|TRBV20-1|-|TRBJ1-5
TGCAGTGCGAACGACAGGAGCCCCAATCAGCCCCAGAATTTT
CSANDRSPNQPQNF
>-|TRBV20-1|many|TRBJ2-5
TGCAGTGCTAGAGAACCCCTCACACACGAGTGGGAGACCCAGTACTTC
CSAREPLTHEWETQYF
>-|TRBV2|many|TRBJ2-2
TGTGCCAGCAGTGAAGCGCTTCCCGGAGGGGAGCTGTTTTTT
CASSEALPGGELFF
>TRBD1|TRBV15|many|TRBJ1-1
TGTGCCACCAGCAGACCCGGTATCGGACAGGGAGGGGACACTGAAGCTTTCTTT
CATSRPGIGQGGDTEAFF
>TRBD2|TRBV4-3|many|TRBJ2-3
TGCGCCAGCAGCCAAGATAGGCCAGCGGGGAACACAGATACGCAGTATTTT
CASSQDRPAGNTDTQYF
>-|TRBV7-2|many|TRBJ2-3
TGTGCCAGCAGCTTAGCGCATGTAGGGGTAGTCCAAACAGATACGCAGTATTTT
CASSLAHVGVVQTDTQYF
>-|TRBV3-1|many|TRBJ2-2
TGTGCCAGCAGCCCCTCGGTGGCGGGGAACGGCGCCGGGGAGCTGTTTTTT
CASSPSVAGNGAGELFF
>-|TRBV9|many|TRBJ1-5
TGTGCCAGCAGCGAGACCCGCACGGGACCTCGAGGGTTGGCCGTGAATAGCAATCAGCCCCAGAATTTT
CASSETRTGPRGLAVNSNQPQNF
>-|TRBV9|many|TRBJ2-7
TGTGCCAGCAGCCCGAGTCCCTCCTACGAGCAGTACTTC
CASSPSPSYEQYF
>TRBD2|TRBV20-1|many|TRBJ2-3
TGCAGTGCTAGATCTAGCGGGAGTGCAGATACGCAGTATTTT
CSARSSGSADTQYF
>-|TRBV20-1|many|TRBJ1-5
TGCAGTGCTCCAGGGGACGTTGGCAATCAGCCCCAGCATTTT
CSAPGDVGNQPQHF
>-|TRBV6-5|many|TRBJ1-4
TGTGCCAGCAGTTACTCGGACCCCGCCAATGAAAAACTGTTTTTT
CASSYSDPANEKLFF
>TRBD2|TRBV10-2|many|TRBJ2-3
TGCGCCAGCAGCATGGGACTAGCGGGGGGGCTCACAGATACGCAGTATTTT
CASSMGLAGGLTDTQYF
>-|TRBV5-5|-|TRBJ1-5
TGTGCCAGCAGCTTGGTGCCAGCTAATAGCAATCAGCCCCAGAATTTT
CASSLVPANSNQPQNF
>-|TRBV28|many|TRBJ2-1
TGTGCCAGCAAACTCGACCTCCTCTCCTACAATGAGCAGTTCTTC
CASKLDLLSYNEQFF
>-|TRBV14|many|TRBJ1-2
TGTGCCAGCAGCCCACTGGAAGCTAACTATGGCTACACCTTC
CASSPLEANYGYTF
>-|TRBV18|-|TRBJ2-3
TGTGCCAGCTCACCGATAGGCGCAGATACGCAGTATTTT
CASSPIGADTQYF
>TRBD2|TRBV12-3/TRBV12-4|many|TRBJ2-1
TGTGCCAGCGAGACCCCGGGGGGTAACAATGAGCAGTTCTTC
CASETPGGNNEQFF